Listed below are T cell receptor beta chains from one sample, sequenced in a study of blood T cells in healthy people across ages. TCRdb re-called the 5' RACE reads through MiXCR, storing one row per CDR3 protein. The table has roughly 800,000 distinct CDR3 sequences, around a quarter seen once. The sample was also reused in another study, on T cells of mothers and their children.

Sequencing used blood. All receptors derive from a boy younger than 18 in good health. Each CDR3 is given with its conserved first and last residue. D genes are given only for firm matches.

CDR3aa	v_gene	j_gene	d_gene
CASSISGGVNNEQFF	TRBV4-3	TRBJ2-1	TRBD2
CASSRGTGTDALRQQYF	TRBV18	TRBJ2-5	TRBD1
CASSPWGQVTYGYTF	TRBV12-3/TRBV12-4	TRBJ1-2	TRBD1
CASSRIRGHVDGHTF	TRBV4-3	TRBJ1-2	TRBD1
CASSELGLAGATDEQYF	TRBV2	-	TRBD2
CASSPPGLAGGNTDTQYF	TRBV28	TRBJ2-3	TRBD2
CASSLVGKPYEQYF	TRBV7-9	TRBJ2-7	-
CAWSAEGLALTDTRYF	TRBV30	TRBJ2-3	TRBD2
CASGEGSTNEKLFF	TRBV10-3	TRBJ1-4	-
CASSQPSASGPIYEQYF	TRBV4-2	TRBJ2-7	-
CASSREGDLYNNEQFF	TRBV6-2/TRBV6-3	TRBJ2-1	-
CASGSEGLYGYTF	TRBV12-3/TRBV12-4	TRBJ1-2	-
CASSQANRGGTEAFF	TRBV4-1	TRBJ1-1	TRBD1
CATSDLNSGQIYNEQFF	TRBV24-1	-	TRBD1
CASIGQGNGYTF	TRBV5-1	TRBJ1-2	TRBD1
CASSSPTSTDTQYF	TRBV18	TRBJ2-3	-
CASSINDRGDEQYF	TRBV7-9	TRBJ2-7	TRBD1
CASSLGGQGEEETQYF	TRBV7-9	TRBJ2-5	TRBD1
CASQSGLGNTIYF	TRBV6-6	TRBJ1-3	-
CSEVTRGGRADTQYF	TRBV29-1	TRBJ2-3	-
CASSLDWNPYEQYF	TRBV11-2	TRBJ2-7	-
CSVTSGRTGELLF	TRBV29-1	TRBJ2-2	TRBD2